Listed here are 26 T cell receptor beta chains from one sample, sequenced in a study of T-cell memory formation after mild COVID-19. TCRdb processed the 5' RACE reads anew with MiXCR; each CDR3 protein has one entry. The table lists hundreds of thousands of distinct CDR3 sequences, about a fifth of them singletons. The sequenced sample was PBMCs or a T cell subset sorted from them (not recorded which). The receptors come from an adult woman who had mild COVID-19 (a few samples of this study predate the infection). Cell type and time point are not known.

This chain connects TRBV12-3 or TRBV12-4 to TRBJ2-7, with 7 bases lining up with TRBD2. The ends lost 6 bases at V and 5 bases at J; junction bases unmatched: 7. The CDR3 sequence is 13 residues long. This CDR3 is CASRDGGSHEQYF. The CDR3 DNA sequence: TGTGCCAGCAGGGACGGGGGGAGCCACGAGCAGTACTTC.

The sample holds many counts of this clonotype. The J gene is TRBJ2-7, the V gene TRBV12-3 or TRBV12-4, with D perhaps assigned TRBD1 or TRBD2 (6 bases each). V was pared by 5 bases and J by 2 bases, with 16 bases between. The CDR3 runs 15 residues. DNA of the CDR3: TGTGCCAGCAGTCCAGGGGACTGGGGAGCCTACGAGCAGTACTTC. Residues: CASSPGDWGAYEQYF.

The chain uses TRBV7-2 and TRBJ2-5; 9 bases are shared with TRBD2. J was trimmed by 11 bases and V by 2 bases; bases with no gene match: 6. CDR3 length equals 13 residues. From germline, CDR1 is SGHTA and CDR2 FQGNSA. In nucleotides, the CDR3 is TGTGCCAGCAGCTTAAGGAGCGGGAGGCCTCAGTACTTC. This gives the protein CASSLRSGRPQYF.

This clonotype was seen more than once but under ten times. The gene calls are TRBV30 and TRBJ1-2, with D unclear. The V gene lost 1 base and the J gene lost 4 bases, with 13 bases spanning the gap. The CDR3 is 14 amino acids. CDR1 GTSNPN and CDR2 SVGIG come from the germline V gene (reference sequence). CDR3 in amino acids: CAWSAQGNFYGYTF. The CDR3 nucleotides are TGTGCCTGGAGTGCACAAGGGAACTTCTATGGCTACACCTTC.

The chain links TRBV21-1 to TRBJ2-7. TRBV21-1 is recorded as a pseudogene. The CDR3 contains 12 residues. The CDR3 is CASSNRASEQYF. The CDR3 nucleotides are TGTGCCAGCAGCAACCGAGCCTCCGAGCAGTACTTC.

This chain links TRBV5-5 with TRBJ1-5, with a weak D call TRBD1 (5 bases). This CDR3 contains 16 residues. Trimming left V 3 bases short and J 0 bases short, with 13 bases between. Germline V gene lookup returns CDR1 SGHKS and CDR2 YYEKEE (reference sequence). CDR3 DNA sequence: TGTGCCAGCAGCTCCTCGAGGGGCTATAGCAATCAGCCCCAGCATTTT. It specifies CASSSSRGYSNQPQHF. The full variable domain, with the rest looked up from reference TRBV5-5 and TRBJ1-5, is DAGVTQSPTHLIKTRGQQVTLRCSPISGHKSVSWYQQVLGQGPQFIFQYYEKEERGRGNFPDRFSARQFPNYSSELNVNALLLGDSALYLCASSSSRGYSNQPQHFGDGTRLSIL.

The sample holds many counts of this clonotype. The chain has TRBV27 and TRBJ2-1; no definite D call. This CDR3 has 15 amino acids. The V gene lost 5 bases and the J gene lost 2 bases, with 13 bases spanning the gap. Looked up from germline, CDR1 is MNHEY and CDR2 is SMNVEV (reference sequence). The DNA for the CDR3 is TGTGCCAGCAGTCCCGGCGGTAGGCCCTACAATGAGCAGTTCTTC. It translates to CASSPGGRPYNEQFF.

The table lists this clonotype with a few counts. The rearrangement links TRBV7-2 to TRBJ2-4, with D possibly TRBD1 on 6 matching bases. Germline V lookup: CDR1 SGHTA, CDR2 FQGNSA. The CDR3 consists of 16 residues. V lost 5 bases and J lost 2, with 16 bases in between. CDR3: CASSATGMGTKNIQYF. For the CDR3, the DNA is TGTGCCAGCAGCGCCACAGGGATGGGGACCAAAAACATTCAGTACTTC.

This clonotype was seen only a few times. V gene TRBV5-1 combines with J gene TRBJ1-1; D gene ambiguous. The CDR3 covers 14 residues. The germline V and J ends were trimmed by 6 bases and 1 base, with 13 bases remaining between them. From germline, CDR1 is SGHRS and CDR2 YFSETQ. CDR3 protein: CASTGIPGNTEAFF. DNA for the CDR3: TGCGCCAGCACCGGTATACCAGGGAACACTGAAGCTTTCTTT.

The J gene is TRBJ2-1, the V gene TRBV12-3 or TRBV12-4; D remains ambiguous. Trimming removed 4 bases from V and 4 bases from J, with 11 bases in between. The CDR3 is 14 residues long. DNA of the CDR3: TGTGCCAGCAGTTCTAGTGGGAAGTACAATGAGCAGTTCTTC. This sequence encodes CASSSSGKYNEQFF.

This sequence joins TRBV28 and TRBJ2-3; 8 positions agree with TRBD2. The V and J ends lost 7 bases and 5 bases, in that order; junction bases with no gene match: 8. Germline values: CDR1 MDHEN, CDR2 SYDVKM. The CDR3 covers 14 residues. CDR3 in DNA: TGTGCCAGCACCCGAGCGGGGGCGGTAGATACGCAGTATTTT. It yields the protein CASTRAGAVDTQYF.

This clonotype was counted ten times or more. The chain joins TRBV5-1 to TRBJ2-2, with D tentatively TRBD2 (6 bases). This CDR3 has 15 residues. Trimming left V 0 bases short and J 5 bases short, with 11 bases between. Per the germline V gene, CDR1 is SGHRS and CDR2 is YFSETQ. CDR3 bases: TGCGCCAGCAGCTTGGGTAGCGGAACGACCGGGGAGCTGTTTTTT. Encoded protein: CASSLGSGTTGELFF.

This clonotype was picked up a small number of times. J is TRBJ1-2 and V is TRBV5-1; D gene ambiguous. The CDR3 is 13 residues long. Per the germline V gene, CDR1 is SGHRS and CDR2 is YFSETQ. Trimming removed 4 bases at V and 6 bases at J, with 13 bases between. The CDR3: CASSRREIDGYTF. The DNA of the CDR3 is TGCGCCAGCAGCCGGAGGGAAATTGATGGCTACACCTTC. The whole variable domain, remainder taken from reference TRBV5-1 and TRBJ1-2, is KAGVTQTPRYLIKTRGQQVTLSCSPISGHRSVSWYQQTPGQGLQFLFEYFSETQRNKGNFPGRFSGRQFSNSRSEMNVSTLELGDSALYLCASSRREIDGYTFGSGTRLTVV.

This chain's CDR3 is CASSLFEGFTDTQYF. CDR3 nucleotide sequence: TGTGCCAGCAGCTTGTTTGAAGGCTTCACAGATACGCAGTATTTT. V gene TRBV5-5 combines with J gene TRBJ2-3; D remains ambiguous. Trimming left V 1 base short and J 2 bases short, with 11 bases between. The CDR3 consists of 15 residues. CDR1 and CDR2 (germline): SGHKS, YYEKEE (reference sequence).

In this sample, this clonotype turned up a few times. The chain is built from TRBV7-3 and TRBJ2-1; D is possibly TRBD1 or TRBD2 (5 bases each). This CDR3 spans 14 amino acids. Germline CDR1 is SGHTA and CDR2 is FQGTGA. Trimming stripped 5 bases from V and 7 bases from J, with 15 bases between. This CDR3 reads CASSPGASTNEQFF. CDR3 DNA sequence: TGTGCCAGCAGCCCCGGGGCTAGCACGAATGAGCAGTTCTTC. The complete variable domain, with remaining parts taken from reference TRBV7-3 and TRBJ2-1, reads GAGVSQTPSNKVTEKGKYVELRCDPISGHTALYWYRQSLGQGPEFLIYFQGTGAADDSGLPNDRFFAVRPEGSVSTLKIQRTERGDSAVYLCASSPGASTNEQFFGPGTRLTVL.

This clonotype was picked up a small number of times. The chain combines TRBV27 with TRBJ2-1; D is possibly TRBD1 or TRBD2 (6 bases each). The germline V gene encodes CDR1 MNHEY and CDR2 SMNVEV (reference sequence). This CDR3 region has 17 residues. V gave up 3 bases and J gave up 4 bases, with 19 bases separating them. CDR3 loop: CASSLRGELAVYNEQFF. As DNA, the CDR3 is TGTGCCAGCAGTTTGAGGGGGGAGCTGGCCGTGTACAATGAGCAGTTCTTC.

This clonotype was seen a handful of times. The chain couples TRBV28 to TRBJ2-7, with D possibly matching TRBD2 (6 bases). The CDR3 sequence is 18 residues long. Deletions cut 1 base from V and 0 bases from J, with 19 bases between. Germline lookup yields CDR1 MDHEN and CDR2 SYDVKM. CDR3 DNA sequence: TGTGCCAGCAGTTTATTACGGGAGCGGGTCCTAAGCTCCTACGAGCAGTACTTC. It codes for CASSLLRERVLSSYEQYF.

The rearrangement uses TRBV18 and TRBJ2-7; the D gene is possibly TRBD1 (5 bases). In germline, CDR1 is KGHSH, CDR2 LQKENI. V was shortened by 3 bases and J by 3 bases, with 15 bases between the two germline ends. This CDR3 is built from 15 residues. The CDR3 is CASSPGFIRDYEQYF. In nucleotides, the CDR3 is TGTGCCAGCTCACCCGGTTTCATCAGGGACTACGAGCAGTACTTC.

This clonotype was counted between two and nine times. The CDR3 is CASSQGPDPYEQYF. In DNA, the CDR3 is TGTGCCAGCAGCCAAGGGCCAGACCCGTACGAGCAGTACTTC. This chain connects TRBV4-2 to TRBJ2-7; D not resolved. The CDR3 is 14 amino acids. CDR1 LGHNA and CDR2 YNFKEQ come from the germline V gene. Trimming took off 1 base at V and 4 bases at J, with 11 bases between the two ends.

This clonotype was seen only a few times. V and J are TRBV12-3 or TRBV12-4 and TRBJ1-1; 10 bases fit TRBD1. The CDR3 has 16 amino acids. J was trimmed by 2 bases and V by 4 bases; bases with no gene match: 7. CDR3 bases: TGTGCCAGCAGTTCAGGGGGGGACAGGGGAAACACTGAAGCTTTCTTT. As protein: CASSSGGDRGNTEAFF.

The V call is TRBV30, the J call TRBJ1-3, with a weak D call TRBD1 (6 bases). The germline CDR1 and CDR2 sequences are GTSNPN and SVGIG (reference sequence). The CDR3 is 15 amino acids. Trimming removed 0 bases at V and 0 bases at J, with 9 bases between. The CDR3 region is CAWSVQGISGNTIYF. CDR3 bases: TGTGCCTGGAGTGTACAGGGAATCTCTGGAAACACCATATATTTT.

The chain employs TRBV6-1 and TRBJ2-7; D might be TRBD2 (7 bases). Trimming removed 11 bases at V and 5 bases at J, with 13 bases between. Germline assignment: CDR1 MNHNS and CDR2 SASEGT. CDR3 length: 11 residues. The CDR3 spells CAAPGGNEQYF. In nucleotides, the CDR3 is TGTGCCGCTCCGGGGGGCAACGAGCAGTACTTC.

This clonotype occurred a few times. The rearrangement links TRBV7-3 to TRBJ2-7; D is uncertain. The ends were cut back, 5 bases at V and 2 bases at J, with 13 bases in the middle. The CDR3 consists of 14 residues. Germline CDR1 and CDR2: SGHTA and FQGTGA. CDR3 region: CASSPSNSPYEQYF. DNA for the CDR3: TGTGCCAGCAGCCCGTCTAACAGTCCCTACGAGCAGTACTTC.

This clonotype occurred a few times. The chain is built from TRBV21-1 and TRBJ2-4; TRBD1 is the table's D call and was not checked against the DNA. TRBV21-1 is designated a pseudogene. The CDR3 loop spans 15 amino acids. CDR3 amino acids: CARERGYLNKNIQYF. The CDR3 nucleotides read TGTGCCAGAGAGAGGGGGTACCTGAACAAAAACATTCAGTACTTC.

This clonotype came up a few times. The chain uses TRBV7-2 and TRBJ2-7; 10 bases fit TRBD2. CDR1 SGHTA and CDR2 FQGNSA come from the germline V gene. Losses at the gene ends were 5 bases for V and 4 bases for J; bases not matched to a gene: 11. CDR3 size: 16 residues. CDR3 bases: TGTGCCAGCAGCATCGAGGGTCTAGCGGGGGCTTACGAGCAGTACTTC. Translated: CASSIEGLAGAYEQYF.

The chain carries TRBV9 and TRBJ2-1; D is unclear. Looked up from germline, CDR1 is SGDLS and CDR2 is YYNGEE. V was pared by 0 bases and J by 2 bases, with 9 bases between. The CDR3 runs to 15 residues. CDR3 nucleotide sequence: TGTGCCAGCAGCGTAGACCCCAGGACCTACAATGAGCAGTTCTTC. This encodes CASSVDPRTYNEQFF. Full variable domain (rest looked up from reference TRBV9 and TRBJ2-1): DSGVTQTPKHLITATGQRVTLRCSPRSGDLSVYWYQQSLDQGLQFLIQYYNGEERAKGNILERFSAQQFPDLHSELNLSSLELGDSALYFCASSVDPRTYNEQFFGPGTRLTVL.